This is a list of T cell receptor beta chains from one sample in a study of vaccination and CD4 T cells after COVID-19. Each CDR3 protein gets one entry after TCRdb re-called the PCR reads with MiXCR. The table includes thousands of distinct CDR3 sequences, around a third detected once. Their antigens are not known. The sample consisted of CD4+ T cells from blood, cultured in vitro. These receptor sequences come from a human donor in good health. CDR3s include the opening cysteine and the closing phenylalanine or tryptophan. A D gene is named only where the DNA matches it firmly. Not all rows give a size; the values are once, few, many and, for expanded clones, a class.

V	J	size	D	DNA	CDR3
TRBV4-2	TRBJ1-2	-	-	TGTGCCAGCAGCCTCCGTGGGGCAGGTAACTATGGCTACACCTTC	CASSLRGAGNYGYTF
TRBV27	TRBJ2-3	-	-	TGTGCCAGCAGTTTATCATCGTCCGGCACAGATACGCAGTATTTT	CASSLSSSGTDTQYF
TRBV20-1	TRBJ2-1	-	TRBD2	TGCAGTGCAGCACCCGGGACTAGCGCCAAACAGCTTTACAATGAGCAGTTCTTC	CSAAPGTSAKQLYNEQFF
TRBV27	TRBJ2-2	few	TRBD2	TGTGCCAGCAGGCCGGGACTAGCGATTAACACCGGGGAGCTGTTTTTT	CASRPGLAINTGELFF
TRBV6-2/TRBV6-3	TRBJ2-1	-	TRBD1	TGTGCCAGCAGTTACTCCGGAGGAGGACAGGGGGCAACGAGCTCCTACAATGAGCAGTTCTTC	CASSYSGGGQGATSSYNEQFF
TRBV4-3	TRBJ1-5	-	TRBD1	TGCGCCAGCAGCCAAGGGACAGGTTATCAGCCCCAGCATTTT	CASSQGTGYQPQHF
TRBV24-1	TRBJ2-2	few	-	TGTGCCACCAGTGACCGCCCGAGGGGCAGGACGAACACCGGGGAGCTGTTTTTT	CATSDRPRGRTNTGELFF
TRBV7-8	TRBJ2-6	-	-	TGTGCCAGCAGCTTATTTGAGAGCTCTGGGGCCAACGTCCTGACTTTC	CASSLFESSGANVLTF
TRBV27	TRBJ1-1	-	-	TGTGCCAGCAGCAACAGGGTTGGCACTGAAGCTTTCTTT	CASSNRVGTEAFF
TRBV7-2	TRBJ2-3	medium-sized	TRBD2	TGTGCCAGCAGCTTAGGGGATAGCGGGAGCTTGCGGGCAGATACGCAGTATTTT	CASSLGDSGSLRADTQYF
TRBV6-5	TRBJ2-6	-	-	TGTGCCAGCAGTTACGAGTGGCCTGGGGCCAACGTCCTGACTTTC	CASSYEWPGANVLTF
TRBV7-2	TRBJ1-4	once	-	TGTGCCAGCAGCTTACAGGCAACTAATGAAAAACTGTTTTTT	CASSLQATNEKLFF
TRBV7-8	TRBJ1-6	few	-	TGTGCCAGCAGCCTCAACCCACAGGGACGCGCGACCTTCCTCCACTTT	CASSLNPQGRATFLHF
TRBV24-1	TRBJ2-5	few	-	TGTGCCACCAGTGATATCTCGACTGGGAATCAAGAGACCCAGTACTTC	CATSDISTGNQETQYF
TRBV7-2	TRBJ1-2	few	-	TGTGCCAGCAGCTTAGGTCGGGGGACCGGCGGCTACACCTTC	CASSLGRGTGGYTF
TRBV30	TRBJ2-7	-	TRBD1	TGTGCCTGGAGGGGACAGGGCTCCCACGAGCAGTACTTC	CAWRGQGSHEQYF
TRBV6-5	TRBJ1-1	few	-	TGTGCCAGCAGTTACTCGAGGGTAGGGAGCCACAGGACCACTGAAGCTTTCTTT	CASSYSRVGSHRTTEAFF
TRBV10-3	TRBJ2-1	-	-	TGTGCCATCAGTGTTAACAACAATGAGCAGTTCTTC	CAISVNNNEQFF
TRBV11-1	TRBJ2-5	-	-	TGTGCCAGCAGCTCCCAAGAGACCCAGTACTTC	CASSSQETQYF
TRBV20-1	TRBJ2-1	few	-	TGCAGTGCTAGACCCTCGGGAGAGGGTAGCAATGAGCAGTTCTTC	CSARPSGEGSNEQFF
TRBV2	TRBJ2-5	few	-	TGTGCCAGCAGTGCGGCGGGGACGTACCAAGAGACCCAGTACTTC	CASSAAGTYQETQYF
TRBV4-2	TRBJ2-3	-	-	TGTGCCAGCAGCCTCGATAGGGCCACAGATACGCAGTATTTT	CASSLDRATDTQYF
TRBV20-1	TRBJ1-2	large	-	TGCAGTGCTAGTGACCGCTCACAGGGTTTCACTACTGATGGCTACACCTTC	CSASDRSQGFTTDGYTF
TRBV12-3/TRBV12-4	TRBJ2-1	-	TRBD1	TGTGCCAGCATTCGACAGGGCACAAATGAGCAGTTCTTC	CASIRQGTNEQFF
TRBV7-9	TRBJ2-3	-	TRBD2	TGTGCCAGCAGCTTAATAGCGGGAGTCACAGATACGCAGTATTTT	CASSLIAGVTDTQYF
TRBV18	TRBJ1-2	few	-	TGTGCCAGCTCACCAGGTGGCAGGTCCGGGGCGGATGGCTACACCTTC	CASSPGGRSGADGYTF
TRBV28	TRBJ2-1	few	-	TGTGCCAGCAGCCCCCTCGGGGGGCCGGTAGGTAATGAGCAGTTCTTC	CASSPLGGPVGNEQFF
TRBV5-6	TRBJ1-3	few	-	TGTGCCAGCAGCTTGTCGTACGGGGACACCATATATTTT	CASSLSYGDTIYF